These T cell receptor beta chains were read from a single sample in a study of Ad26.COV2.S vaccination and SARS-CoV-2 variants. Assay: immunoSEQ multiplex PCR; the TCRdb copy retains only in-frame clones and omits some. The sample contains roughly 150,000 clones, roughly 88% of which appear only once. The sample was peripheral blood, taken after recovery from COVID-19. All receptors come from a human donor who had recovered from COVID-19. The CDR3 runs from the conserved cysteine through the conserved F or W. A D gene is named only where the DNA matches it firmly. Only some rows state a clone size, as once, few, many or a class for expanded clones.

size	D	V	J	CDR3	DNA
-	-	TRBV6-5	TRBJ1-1	CATLSGTEAFF	TGTGCCACCCTTTCAGGCACTGAAGCTTTCTTT
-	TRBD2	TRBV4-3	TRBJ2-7	CASSRKRPGLAGGAQYF	TGCGCCAGCAGCCGGAAAAGGCCGGGACTAGCGGGGGGCGCGCAGTACTTC
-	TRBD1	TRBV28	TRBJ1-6	CASTKWGIQGAFYNSPLHF	TGTGCCAGCACCAAGTGGGGGATACAGGGGGCTTTCTATAATTCACCCCTCCACTTT
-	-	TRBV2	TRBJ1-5	CASSRNRASNQPQHF	TGTGCCAGCAGTCGTAACAGGGCCAGCAATCAGCCCCAGCATTTT
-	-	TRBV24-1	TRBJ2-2	CATSDSRLATTGELFF	TGTGCCACCAGTGATTCTAGACTTGCAACTACCGGGGAGCTGTTTTTT
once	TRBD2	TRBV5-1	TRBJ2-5	CASSSGGLAGAETQYF	TGCGCCAGCAGCTCAGGGGGACTAGCGGGGGCAGAGACCCAGTACTTC
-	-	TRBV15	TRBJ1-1	CATSRDYDTEAFF	TGTGCCACCAGCAGAGATTATGACACTGAAGCTTTCTTT
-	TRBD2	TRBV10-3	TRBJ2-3	CAISSSGGFTDTQYF	TGTGCCATCAGCTCCAGCGGGGGATTCACAGATACGCAGTATTTT
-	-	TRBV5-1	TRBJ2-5	CASSIRDKETQYF	TGCGCCAGCAGCATCCGGGACAAAGAGACCCAGTACTTC
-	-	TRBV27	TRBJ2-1	CASSFGGRALDEQFF	TGTGCCAGCAGCTTCGGGGGGCGGGCCCTCGATGAGCAGTTCTTC
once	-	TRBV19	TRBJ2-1	CASSISLLAGGEQFF	TGTGCCAGTAGTATCTCCCTTCTAGCAGGTGGTGAGCAGTTCTTC
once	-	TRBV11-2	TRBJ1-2	CASSFGRGGPDGYTF	TGTGCCAGCAGCTTCGGTCGGGGAGGGCCAGATGGCTACACCTTC
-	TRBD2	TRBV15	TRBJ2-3	CATGLAGPIADTQYF	TGTGCCACCGGACTAGCGGGGCCGATCGCAGATACGCAGTATTTT
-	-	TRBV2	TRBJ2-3	CASSDQGAGTDTQYF	TGTGCCAGCAGTGACCAAGGGGCTGGCACAGATACGCAGTATTTT
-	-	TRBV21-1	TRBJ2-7	CASSKRGRGGHEQYF	TGTGCCAGCAGCAAACGAGGCAGGGGCGGCCACGAGCAGTACTTC
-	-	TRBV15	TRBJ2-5	CATGREETQYF	TGTGCCACCGGCCGGGAAGAGACCCAGTACTTC
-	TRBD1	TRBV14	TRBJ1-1	CASSQGDRDRGGTEAFF	TGTGCCAGCAGCCAGGGGGACAGAGACAGGGGTGGCACTGAAGCTTTCTTT
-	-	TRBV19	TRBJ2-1	CASSNDNEQFF	TGTGCCAGTAGTAACGACAATGAGCAGTTCTTC
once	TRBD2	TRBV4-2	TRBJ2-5	CASSLRTSGGYETQYF	TGTGCCAGCAGCCTTAGGACTAGCGGGGGTTACGAGACCCAGTACTTC
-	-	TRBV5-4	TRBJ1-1	CASSLASTEAFF	TGTGCCAGCAGCTTGGCCTCTACTGAAGCTTTCTTT